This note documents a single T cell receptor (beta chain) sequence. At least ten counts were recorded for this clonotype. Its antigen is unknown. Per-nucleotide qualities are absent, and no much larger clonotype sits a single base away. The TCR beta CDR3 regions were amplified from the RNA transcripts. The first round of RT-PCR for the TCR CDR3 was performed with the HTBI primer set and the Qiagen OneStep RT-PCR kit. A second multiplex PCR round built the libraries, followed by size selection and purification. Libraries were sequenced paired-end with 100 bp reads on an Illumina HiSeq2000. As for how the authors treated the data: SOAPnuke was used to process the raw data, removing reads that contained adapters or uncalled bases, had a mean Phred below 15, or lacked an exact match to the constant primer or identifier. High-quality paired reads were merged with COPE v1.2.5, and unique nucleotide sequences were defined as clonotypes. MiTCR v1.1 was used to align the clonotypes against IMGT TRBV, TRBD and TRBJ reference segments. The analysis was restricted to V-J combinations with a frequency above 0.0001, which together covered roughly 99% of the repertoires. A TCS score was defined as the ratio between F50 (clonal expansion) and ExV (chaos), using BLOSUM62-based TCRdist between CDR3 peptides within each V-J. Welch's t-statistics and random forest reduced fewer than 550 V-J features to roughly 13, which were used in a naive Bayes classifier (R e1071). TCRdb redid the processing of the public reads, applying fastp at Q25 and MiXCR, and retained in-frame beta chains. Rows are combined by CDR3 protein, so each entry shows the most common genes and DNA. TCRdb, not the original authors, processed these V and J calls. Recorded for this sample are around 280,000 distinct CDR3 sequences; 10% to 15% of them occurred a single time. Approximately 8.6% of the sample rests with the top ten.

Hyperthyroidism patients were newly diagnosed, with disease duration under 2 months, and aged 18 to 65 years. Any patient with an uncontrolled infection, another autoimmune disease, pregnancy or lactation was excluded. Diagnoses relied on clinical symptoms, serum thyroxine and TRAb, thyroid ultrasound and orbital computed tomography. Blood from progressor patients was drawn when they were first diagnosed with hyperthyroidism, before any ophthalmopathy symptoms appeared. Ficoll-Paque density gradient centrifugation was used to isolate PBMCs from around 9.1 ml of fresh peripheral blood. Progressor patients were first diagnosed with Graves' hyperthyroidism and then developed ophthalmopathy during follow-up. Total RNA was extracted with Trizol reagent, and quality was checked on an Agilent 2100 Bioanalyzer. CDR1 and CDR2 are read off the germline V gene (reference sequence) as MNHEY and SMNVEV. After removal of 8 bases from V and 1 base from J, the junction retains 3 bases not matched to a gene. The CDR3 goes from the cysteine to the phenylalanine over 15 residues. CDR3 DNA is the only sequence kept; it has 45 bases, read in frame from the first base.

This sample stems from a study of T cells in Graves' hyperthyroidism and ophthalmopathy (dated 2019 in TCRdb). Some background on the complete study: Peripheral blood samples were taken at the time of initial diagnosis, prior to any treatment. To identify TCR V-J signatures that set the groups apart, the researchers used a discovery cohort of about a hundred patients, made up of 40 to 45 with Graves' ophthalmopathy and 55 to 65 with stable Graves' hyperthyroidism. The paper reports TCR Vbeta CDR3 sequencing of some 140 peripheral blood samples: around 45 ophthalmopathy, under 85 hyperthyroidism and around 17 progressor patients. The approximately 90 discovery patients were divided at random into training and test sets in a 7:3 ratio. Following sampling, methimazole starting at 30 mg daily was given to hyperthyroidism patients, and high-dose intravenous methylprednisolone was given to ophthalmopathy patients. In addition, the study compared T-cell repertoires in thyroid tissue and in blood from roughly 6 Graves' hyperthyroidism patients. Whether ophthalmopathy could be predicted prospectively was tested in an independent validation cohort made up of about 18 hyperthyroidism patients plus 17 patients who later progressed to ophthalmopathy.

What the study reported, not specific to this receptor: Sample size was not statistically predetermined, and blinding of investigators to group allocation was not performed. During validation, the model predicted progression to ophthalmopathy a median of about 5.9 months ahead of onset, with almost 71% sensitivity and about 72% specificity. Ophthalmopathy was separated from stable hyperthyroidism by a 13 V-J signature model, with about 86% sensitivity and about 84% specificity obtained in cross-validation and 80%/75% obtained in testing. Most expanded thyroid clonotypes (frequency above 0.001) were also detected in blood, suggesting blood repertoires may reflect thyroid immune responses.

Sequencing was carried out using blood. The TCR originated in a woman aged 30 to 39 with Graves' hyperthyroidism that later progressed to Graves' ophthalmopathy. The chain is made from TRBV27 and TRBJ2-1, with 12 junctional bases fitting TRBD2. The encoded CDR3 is CASALAGGSYNEQFF. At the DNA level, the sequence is TGTGCCAGCGCACTAGCGGGGGGATCCTACAATGAGCAGTTCTTC.